This T cell receptor (beta chain) appears in the sequencing data of a study of T-cell memory formation after mild COVID-19. Study summary: There were largely donor-specific TCR clusters.

This clonotype was recorded many times. Its antigen remains unidentified. Points from the study as a whole: From day 15 to 85, contracting clones were balanced between CD4 and CD8, whereas later expanders leaned toward CD4+. Detection of some responders pre-infection suggested pre-existing cross-reactive memory T cells participated.

V lost 6 bases, J lost 4 bases, and 12 bases stayed unmatched. CDR3 length: 16 amino acids. TCRdb reprocessed the 5' RACE reads with MiXCR, giving one entry per CDR3 protein. The table records under 300,000 distinct CDR3 sequences, roughly 18% of them present only once. The sequence was collected from a man aged 18 to 29 who had mild COVID-19 (a few samples of this study predate the infection). Cell type and time point are not known. J is TRBJ2-3 and V is TRBV12-3 or TRBV12-4; 8 bases are shared with TRBD1. The source material was PBMCs or a T cell subset sorted from them (not recorded which). The CDR3 DNA sequence: TGTGCCAGCAGACCGGGGACAGGTCGTGGTCCAGATACGCAGTATTTT. Its protein is CASRPGTGRGPDTQYF.